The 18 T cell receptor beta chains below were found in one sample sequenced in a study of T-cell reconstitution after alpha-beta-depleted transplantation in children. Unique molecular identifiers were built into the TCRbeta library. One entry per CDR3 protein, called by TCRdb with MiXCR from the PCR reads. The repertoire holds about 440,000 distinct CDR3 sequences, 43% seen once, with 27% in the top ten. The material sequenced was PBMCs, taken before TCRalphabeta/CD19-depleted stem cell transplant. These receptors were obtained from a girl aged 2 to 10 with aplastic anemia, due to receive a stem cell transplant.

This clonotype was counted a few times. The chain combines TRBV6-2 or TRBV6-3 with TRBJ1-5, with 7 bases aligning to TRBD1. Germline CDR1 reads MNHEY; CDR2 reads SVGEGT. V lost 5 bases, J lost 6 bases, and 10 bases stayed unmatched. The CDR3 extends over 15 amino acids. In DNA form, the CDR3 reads TGTGCCAGCAGTCCTCGACAGGGAACCGGTCAGCCCCAGCATTTT. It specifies CASSPRQGTGQPQHF.

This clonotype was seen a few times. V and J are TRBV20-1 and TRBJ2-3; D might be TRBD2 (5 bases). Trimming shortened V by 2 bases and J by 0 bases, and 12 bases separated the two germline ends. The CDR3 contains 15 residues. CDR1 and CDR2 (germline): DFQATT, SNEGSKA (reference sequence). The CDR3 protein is CSARPLARSTDTQYF. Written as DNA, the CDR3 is TGCAGTGCTAGACCCCTAGCCCGTAGCACAGATACGCAGTATTTT.

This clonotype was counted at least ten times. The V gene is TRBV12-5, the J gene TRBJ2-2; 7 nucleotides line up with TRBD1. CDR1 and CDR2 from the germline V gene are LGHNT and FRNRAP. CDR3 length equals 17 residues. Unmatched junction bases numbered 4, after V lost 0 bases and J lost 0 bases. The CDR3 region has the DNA TGTGCTAGTGGTTTGGTACTGGGACAGACGAACACCGGGGAGCTGTTTTTT. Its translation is CASGLVLGQTNTGELFF.

The CDR3 DNA sequence: TGTGCCAGCAGCGTAGGAATTGAGGCCCTAGGAACCGGGGAGCTGTTTTTT. Its translation is CASSVGIEALGTGELFF. The V and J genes are TRBV9 and TRBJ2-2; D ambiguous. The CDR3 length is 17 residues. The V end lost 0 bases, the J end lost 5 bases, and 17 bases lay between the germline ends. Germline CDR1 and CDR2: SGDLS and YYNGEE.

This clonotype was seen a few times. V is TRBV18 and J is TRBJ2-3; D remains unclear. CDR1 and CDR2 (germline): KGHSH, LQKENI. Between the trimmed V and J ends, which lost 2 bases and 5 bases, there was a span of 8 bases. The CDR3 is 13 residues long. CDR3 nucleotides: TGTGCCAGCTCACCATCCCCGGGAGATACGCAGTATTTT. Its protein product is CASSPSPGDTQYF.

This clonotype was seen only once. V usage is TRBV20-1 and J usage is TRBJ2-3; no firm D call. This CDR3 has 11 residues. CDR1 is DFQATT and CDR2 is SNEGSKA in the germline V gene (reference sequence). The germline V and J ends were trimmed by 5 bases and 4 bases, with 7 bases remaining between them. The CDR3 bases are TGCAGTGCTCTACGTCCAGATACGCAGTATTTT. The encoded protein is CSALRPDTQYF.

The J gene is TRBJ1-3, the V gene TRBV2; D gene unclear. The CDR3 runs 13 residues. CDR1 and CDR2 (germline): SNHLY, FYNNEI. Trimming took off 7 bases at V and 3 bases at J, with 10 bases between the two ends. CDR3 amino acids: CASTTLYGNTIYF. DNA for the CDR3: TGTGCCAGCACGACATTGTATGGAAACACCATATATTTT.

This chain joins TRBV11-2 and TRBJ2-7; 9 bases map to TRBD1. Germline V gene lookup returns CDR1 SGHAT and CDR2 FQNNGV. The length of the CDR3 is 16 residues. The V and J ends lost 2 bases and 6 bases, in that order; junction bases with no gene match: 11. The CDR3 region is CASSLKRRDRDSEQYF. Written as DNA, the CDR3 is TGTGCCAGCAGCTTAAAAAGAAGGGACAGGGATAGCGAGCAGTACTTC.

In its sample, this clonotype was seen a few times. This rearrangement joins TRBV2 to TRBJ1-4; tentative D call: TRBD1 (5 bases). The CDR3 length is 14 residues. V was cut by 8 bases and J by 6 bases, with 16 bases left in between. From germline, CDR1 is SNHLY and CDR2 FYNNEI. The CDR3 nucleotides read TGTGCCAGCTTGCGAGGGGTTGGGTATGAAAAACTGTTTTTT. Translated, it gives CASLRGVGYEKLFF.

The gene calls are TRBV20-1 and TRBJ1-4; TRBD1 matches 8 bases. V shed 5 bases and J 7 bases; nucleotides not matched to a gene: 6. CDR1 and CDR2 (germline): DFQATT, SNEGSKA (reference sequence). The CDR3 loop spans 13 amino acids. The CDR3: CSASQGAIEKLFF. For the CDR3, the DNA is TGCAGTGCTTCTCAGGGGGCGATTGAAAAACTGTTTTTT.

The CDR3 protein is CASSPTGGADTQYF. CDR3 DNA: TGTGCCAGCAGCCCGACAGGGGGGGCAGATACGCAGTATTTT. This sequence joins TRBV7-3 and TRBJ2-3, with TRBD1 matching over 9 bases. J was trimmed by 4 bases and V by 5 bases; bases with no gene match: 4. Germline CDR1 is SGHTA and CDR2 is FQGTGA. The length of the CDR3 is 14 residues.

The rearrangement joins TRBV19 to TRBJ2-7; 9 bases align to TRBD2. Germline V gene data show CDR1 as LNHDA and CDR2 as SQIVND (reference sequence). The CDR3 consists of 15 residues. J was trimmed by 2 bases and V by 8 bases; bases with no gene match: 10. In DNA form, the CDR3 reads TGTGCCAGTCATAGCGGGAGCCAGTTTCCCTACGAGCAGTACTTC. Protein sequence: CASHSGSQFPYEQYF. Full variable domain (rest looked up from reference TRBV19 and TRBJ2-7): DGGITQSPKYLFRKEGQNVTLSCEQNLNHDAMYWYRQDPGQGLRLIYYSQIVNDFQKGDIAEGYSVSREKKESFPLTVTSAQKNPTAFYLCASHSGSQFPYEQYFGPGTRLTVT.

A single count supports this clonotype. Here the CDR3 reads CATSRVPDLAKNIQYF. The DNA for the CDR3 is TGTGCCACCAGCAGAGTCCCTGACCTAGCCAAAAACATTCAGTACTTC. The chain couples TRBV15 to TRBJ2-4, with D unclear. Germline-derived CDR1 and CDR2 are LNHNV and YYDKDF (reference sequence). V lost 1 base, J lost 0 bases, and 10 bases lay in between. The CDR3 is 16 amino acids.

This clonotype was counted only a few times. CDR3 sequence (DNA): TGTGCCAGCAGTGGAGCAGGGGGACTCACCTACGAGCAGTACTTC. Protein: CASSGAGGLTYEQYF. The V and J genes are TRBV28 and TRBJ2-7, with a possible D match to TRBD1 (7 bases). Germline values: CDR1 MDHEN, CDR2 SYDVKM. The CDR3 runs to 15 residues. Deletions cut 5 bases from V and 2 bases from J, with 16 bases between.

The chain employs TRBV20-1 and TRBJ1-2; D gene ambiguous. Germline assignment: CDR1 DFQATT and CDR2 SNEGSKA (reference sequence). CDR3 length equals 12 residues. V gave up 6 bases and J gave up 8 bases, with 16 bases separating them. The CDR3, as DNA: TGCAGTGCCAGACCGGGTGGGTCGGGCTACACCTTC. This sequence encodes CSARPGGSGYTF.

The CDR3 spells CASSEAKGFYSYEQYF. The DNA of the CDR3 is TGTGCCAGCAGCGAGGCCAAAGGCTTTTACTCCTACGAGCAGTACTTC. The chain combines TRBV2 with TRBJ2-7; no definite D call. CDR3 length: 16 amino acids. V was cut by 6 bases and J by 0 bases, with 18 bases left in between. The germline V gene has CDR1 SNHLY and CDR2 FYNNEI.

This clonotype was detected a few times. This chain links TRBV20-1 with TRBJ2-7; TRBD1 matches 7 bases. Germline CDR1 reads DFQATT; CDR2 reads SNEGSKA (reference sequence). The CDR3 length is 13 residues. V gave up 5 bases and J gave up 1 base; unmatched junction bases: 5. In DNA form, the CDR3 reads TGCAGTGCTTGGGACAGCTCATCCTACGAGCAGTACTTC. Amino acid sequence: CSAWDSSSYEQYF.

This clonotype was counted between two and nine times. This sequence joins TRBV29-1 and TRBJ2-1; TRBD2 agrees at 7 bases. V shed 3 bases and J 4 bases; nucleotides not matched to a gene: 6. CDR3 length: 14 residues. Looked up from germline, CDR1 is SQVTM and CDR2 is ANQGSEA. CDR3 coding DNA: TGCAGCGTTGAGTCGGCGGGAGATTACAATGAGCAGTTCTTC. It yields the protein CSVESAGDYNEQFF.